This TCR beta chain was found in a study of post-analysis software for immune sequencing data (dated by TCRdb to between 2014 and 2016). The study in broad terms: Recorded disease courses included relapsing-remitting, secondary progressive and progressive-relapsing multiple sclerosis, with some patients lacking subtype annotation. The multiple sclerosis patient repertoires were compared with under 13 previously published healthy control repertoires from donors aged roughly 6 to 27 years. A subset of samples was prepared in parallel using single-end sample barcoding, then pooled and co-amplified after Illumina adapter ligation. Overall study outcomes, separate from this receptor: Multiple sclerosis patients had significantly lower normalized Chao1 diversity than controls, a result that suggests substantial peripheral T-cell clonal expansion. Significantly higher frequencies in patients than in controls were found for five or six TRBV segments, including TRBV5-6, TRBV5-1 and TRBV20-1. The multiple sclerosis patient group was slightly younger than the control group. When samples were clustered directly using the F measure, samples prepared in the same batch co-clustered strongly, which prompted a batch-effect correction.

To demonstrate the VDJtools post-analysis software, the study profiled TCR beta repertoires from the peripheral blood of about 13 young patients with multiple sclerosis. The multiple sclerosis patients were children and adolescents between roughly 6 and 16 years of age. With respect to this clonotype: Which antigen it targets is not known. No much larger clone exists at a distance of one base, and base qualities are not known.

The germline V gene specifies SQVTM as CDR1 and ANQGSEA as CDR2. V loses 6 bases of germline sequence and J loses 1 base, and the interval between the two ends is 13 bases. From the cysteine up to the phenylalanine, the CDR3 has a length of 14 residues. The sequence is cut down to CDR3 DNA, 42 bases in frame from base 1. Library preparation used PCR. Instrument used: Illumina HiSeq 2500. To reduce PCR and sequencing biases, unique molecular identifiers were incorporated into the TCR beta cDNA libraries. Approximately 500,000 cDNA molecules were obtained per 1 to 10 million input T cells, so each molecule approximated one T cell. The same protocol used for the earlier healthy control dataset was applied to prepare and sequence the patient libraries. Samples belonging to the same batch were prepared together, multiplexed and sequenced on a shared HiSeq lane. On the authors' methods: Raw barcoded reads were processed with MIGEC, discarding single-read molecular identifier groups before consensus assembly and CDR3 extraction. VDJtools was used for post-analysis of the clonotype tables, and diversity was normalized by down-sampling every dataset to the size of the smallest sample. Repertoire overlap clustering matched CDR3 amino acid but not nucleotide sequences to correct batch-related cross-sample contamination. Through fastp at Q25 and MiXCR, TCRdb rebuilt clones from the public reads, retaining in-frame beta chains. Merged by CDR3 protein, the rows form single entries marked with the most common genes and DNA. These V and J calls are TCRdb output, not the study's own analysis. This sample has some 700,000 distinct CDR3 sequences in its table, and 55% to 60% of those were observed once. The ten biggest clones cover roughly 12% of the sample.

Sequenced material: blood. The chain is encoded by TRBV29-1 joined to TRBJ1-5, with the D gene not confidently named. The TCR originated in a girl aged 2-10 years with multiple sclerosis. The DNA is TGCAGCGTACTTTTGGGAGAGAGCAATCAGCCCCAGCATTTT. This codes for CSVLLGESNQPQHF.